The next 8 T cell receptor beta chains were all read from a single sample in a study of blood T cell repertoires in COVID-19. Method: immunoSEQ multiplex PCR; TCRdb's copy keeps in-frame clones and lacks some. This table has fewer than 250,000 clones, roughly 90% appearing once. Sample: PBMCs or T cells enriched from blood (not recorded which). Receptor source: a woman under 30 who had recovered from COVID-19.

CDR3 DNA: TGCGCCAGCAGCCTCAAGGGGCTGGACAGGGGGCACACCGGGGAGCTGTTTTTT. Amino acid sequence: CASSLKGLDRGHTGELFF. The chain combines TRBV4-1 with TRBJ2-2; 11 bases map to TRBD1. Germline loops: CDR1 MGHRA, CDR2 YSYEKL. The length of the CDR3 is 18 residues. V gave up 4 bases and J gave up 3 bases; unmatched junction bases: 10.

The rearrangement uses TRBV6-5 and TRBJ1-4; tentative D call: TRBD1 (6 bases). V was pared by 0 bases and J by 6 bases, with 14 bases between. Germline V lookup: CDR1 MNHEY, CDR2 SVGAGI. The CDR3 totals 16 residues. DNA of the CDR3: TGTGCCAGCAGTTACTCGTGGGGGGGCGGGTATGAAAAACTGTTTTTT. Translating it yields CASSYSWGGGYEKLFF.

V usage is TRBV4-1 and J usage is TRBJ2-5; unclear D gene. The CDR3 consists of 13 residues. Deletions cut 5 bases from V and 5 bases from J, with 12 bases between. Germline V gene lookup returns CDR1 MGHRA and CDR2 YSYEKL. CDR3 protein: CASSILLGETQYF. For the CDR3, the DNA is TGCGCCAGCAGCATCTTACTCGGGGAGACCCAGTACTTC.

This clone was observed a single time. J is TRBJ1-5 and V is TRBV19; a possible D gene is TRBD1 (5 bases). The CDR3 consists of 16 residues. Germline V lookup: CDR1 LNHDA, CDR2 SQIVND (reference sequence). V was pared by 5 bases and J by 4 bases, with 18 bases between. CDR3 amino acids: CASSPKPRQLNQPQHF. The CDR3 DNA reads as TGTGCCAGTAGTCCTAAACCCAGACAGCTAAATCAGCCCCAGCATTTT.

The gene calls are TRBV7-8 and TRBJ1-1; D ambiguous. Trimming took off 5 bases at V and 0 bases at J, with 16 bases between the two ends. CDR3 length: 16 amino acids. Looked up from germline, CDR1 is SGHVS and CDR2 is FQNEAQ. Here the CDR3 reads CASSPKEVRMNTEAFF. DNA of the CDR3: TGTGCCAGCAGCCCCAAGGAGGTACGCATGAACACTGAAGCTTTCTTT.

The chain uses TRBV3-1 (or the pseudogene TRBV3-2) and TRBJ1-5, with TRBD1 matching 8 bases. CDR1 LGHDT and CDR2 YNNKEL come from the germline V gene (reference sequence). The CDR3 covers 15 residues. After removal of 5 bases from V and 11 bases from J, the junction contained 14 bases not matched to a gene. CDR3 residues: CASSAAGTGEWAQHF. Here the CDR3 DNA reads TGTGCCAGCAGCGCAGCCGGGACAGGCGAGTGGGCCCAGCATTTT.

This chain connects TRBV14 to TRBJ1-2; D call uncertain. Germline V gene lookup returns CDR1 SGHDN and CDR2 FVKESK. Trimming stripped 0 bases from V and 4 bases from J, with 12 bases between. This CDR3 has 15 residues. The CDR3 loop is CASSQDWPAGYGYTF. The CDR3 DNA sequence: TGTGCCAGCAGCCAAGATTGGCCAGCAGGCTATGGCTACACCTTC.

The rearrangement uses TRBV5-6 and TRBJ2-2; 8 bases map to TRBD2. The germline V gene encodes CDR1 SGHDT and CDR2 YYEEEE. CDR3 length equals 16 residues. V was clipped by 1 base and J by 5 bases; unmatched bases: 7. CDR3 DNA sequence: TGTGCCAGCAGCTTGTATTCGGGGGGGCCAACCGGGGAGCTGTTTTTT. Translating it yields CASSLYSGGPTGELFF. Combining the CDR3 with reference TRBV5-6 and TRBJ2-2 gives the whole variable domain DAGVTQSPTHLIKTRGQQVTLRCSPKSGHDTVSWYQQALGQGPQFIFQYYEEEERQRGNFPDRFSGHQFPNYSSELNVNALLLGDSALYLCASSLYSGGPTGELFFGEGSRLTVL.